These T cell receptor beta chains were read from a single sample in a study of T cells in localized non-small cell lung cancer. Profiled with immunoSEQ multiplex PCR; TCRdb holds only in-frame clones, not every one. This table has approximately 28,000 clones, around 81% appearing once. Specimen: peripheral blood mononuclear cells, collected before any cancer treatment. The receptors derive from a man aged 35 to 70 with stage III lung adenocarcinoma. The CDR3 runs from the conserved cysteine through the conserved F or W. D genes are given only for firm matches. Not all rows give a size; the values are once, few, many and, for expanded clones, a class.

CDR3nt | CDR3aa | j_gene | v_gene | d_gene | abundance
TGCGCCAGCAGTGAGTCGGTCTCTGGAAACACCATATATTTT | CASSESVSGNTIYF | TRBJ1-3 | TRBV10-1 | - | -
TGTGCCAGCAGTGGTACGGGAGGGACTGAAGCTTTCTTT | CASSGTGGTEAFF | TRBJ1-1 | TRBV6-5 | - | -
TGTGCCAGCAGCATGGACGGGGTTAGCACAGATACGCAGTATTTT | CASSMDGVSTDTQYF | TRBJ2-3 | TRBV5-4 | - | -
TGTGCCAGCAGGAACAGCCAAGAGACCCAGTACTTC | CASRNSQETQYF | TRBJ2-5 | TRBV7-8 | - | -
TGTGCCAGCAGCTTGACGCGGGACCAAGAGACCCAGTACTTC | CASSLTRDQETQYF | TRBJ2-5 | TRBV5-6 | - | -
TGTGCCTCCTCGGGAGGGCTGAACACTGAAGCTTTCTTT | CASSGGLNTEAFF | TRBJ1-1 | TRBV10-3 | - | -
TGCGCCAGCAGCTTGGCAGGGGGCAATCAGCCCCAGCATTTT | CASSLAGGNQPQHF | TRBJ1-5 | TRBV5-1 | - | few
TGTGCCAGCAGCGGCAGCTTGAACACTGAAGCTTTCTTT | CASSGSLNTEAFF | TRBJ1-1 | TRBV11-1 | - | -
TGCGCCAGCAGCCAAGAGCCCGGGACTAGCGGGAGCGTCTCCTACAATGAGCAGTTCTTC | CASSQEPGTSGSVSYNEQFF | TRBJ2-1 | TRBV4-1 | TRBD2 | -
TGTGCCAGCAGCTTAGGTGGGACAGCGAACACTGAAGCTTTCTTT | CASSLGGTANTEAFF | TRBJ1-1 | TRBV7-9 | TRBD1 | -
TGTGCCAGCAGCCCCTTAGCGGGGAGAGCTTTCTTT | CASSPLAGRAFF | TRBJ1-1 | TRBV28 | - | medium-sized
TGTGCCAGCAGGGACAGGGTGGATGATGAAAAACTGTTTTTT | CASRDRVDDEKLFF | TRBJ1-4 | TRBV5-4 | TRBD1 | -
TGTGCCAGCGGGAACACTGATGGCTACACCTTC | CASGNTDGYTF | TRBJ1-2 | TRBV6-6 | - | -
TGCGCCAGCAGTGGCCAAAGTGAGCAGTTCTTC | CASSGQSEQFF | TRBJ2-1 | TRBV10-1 | - | -
TGCAGCGTCAAACTAGAATGGGCTACCAATGAGCAGTTCTTC | CSVKLEWATNEQFF | TRBJ2-1 | TRBV29-1 | - | -
TGTGCCAGCAGTGAAGAACAGACAGCACAAGAGACCCAGTACTTC | CASSEEQTAQETQYF | TRBJ2-5 | TRBV2 | - | -
TGCGCCAGCAGCCCGGAACCACTAGCGACTAGCACAGATACGCAGTATTTT | CASSPEPLATSTDTQYF | TRBJ2-3 | TRBV5-1 | TRBD2 | -
TGCGCCAGCAGCCCGACAGCGAACACCGGGGAGCTGTTTTTT | CASSPTANTGELFF | TRBJ2-2 | TRBV5-1 | - | -
TGTGCCAGCAGCTCAGGACAGGGGGCTTCGGGCTACACCTTC | CASSSGQGASGYTF | TRBJ1-2 | TRBV7-3 | TRBD1 | -
TGTGCCAGCAGCCAACCCGGGGTTACAGATACGCAGTATTTT | CASSQPGVTDTQYF | TRBJ2-3 | TRBV7-3 | - | -
TGTGCCAGCAGTCGGGACAGGGGGAATGAAAAACTGTTTTTT | CASSRDRGNEKLFF | TRBJ1-4 | TRBV6-5 | TRBD1 | -
TGTGCCAGCAGCCCCGTCGGGGGTAGCAATCAGCCCCAGCATTTT | CASSPVGGSNQPQHF | TRBJ1-5 | TRBV27 | - | -
TGCAGCGTTGTGTTGGCCACTCTCTACAATGAGCAGTTCTTC | CSVVLATLYNEQFF | TRBJ2-1 | TRBV29-1 | - | once
TGTGCCACCTGGACAGGTTTCCACGAGCAGTACTTC | CATWTGFHEQYF | TRBJ2-7 | TRBV10-3 | TRBD1 | -
TGTGCCAGCAGTTACGCGCCCGAGACAGAAGCTTTCTTT | CASSYAPETEAFF | TRBJ1-1 | TRBV6-6 | - | -
TGTGCCAGCCGGAGGACCGAGACTGGAAACACCATATATTTT | CASRRTETGNTIYF | TRBJ1-3 | TRBV2 | - | once
TGTGCCAGCAGTTTAGACGGTTTTCAAGCGGCTAATGAAAAACTGTTTTTT | CASSLDGFQAANEKLFF | TRBJ1-4 | TRBV28 | - | -
TGTGCCAGTAGTCCGGGGTCTCGGCTCACCGGGGAGCTGTTTTTT | CASSPGSRLTGELFF | TRBJ2-2 | TRBV19 | - | -
TGTGCCAGCAGCTTGTCCCCCGGCAGGGCAGGAACTGAAGCTTTCTTT | CASSLSPGRAGTEAFF | TRBJ1-1 | TRBV5-5 | - | -
TGTGCCAGCCAGACCGGGGCCTTTGGTGACACCATATATTTT | CASQTGAFGDTIYF | TRBJ1-3 | TRBV6-6 | - | -
TGTGCCAGCATTCTGCGACAGGGAGCCGAAGCTTTCTTT | CASILRQGAEAFF | TRBJ1-1 | TRBV6-6 | TRBD1 | -
TGTGCCAGCAGTACAGGGGCAGCTAACTATGGCTACACCTTC | CASSTGAANYGYTF | TRBJ1-2 | TRBV28 | TRBD1 | few
TGTGCCAGCAGTTACTTTGGAGAGACCCAGTACTTC | CASSYFGETQYF | TRBJ2-5 | TRBV6-5 | - | -
TGCAGCTCCGGGACAAATGAAAAACTGTTTTTT | CSSGTNEKLFF | TRBJ1-4 | TRBV20-1 | - | -
TGTGCCAGCAGTGGGGAAGGGTCGGGACAGCCCCAGCATTTT | CASSGEGSGQPQHF | TRBJ1-5 | TRBV25-1 | - | few
TGTGCCAGCGGTCTCTTCTTAGAGACCCAGTACTTC | CASGLFLETQYF | TRBJ2-5 | TRBV2 | - | once
TGTGCCAGCAGTCCGGGACAGGGGGCCTGGGAGACCCAGTACTTC | CASSPGQGAWETQYF | TRBJ2-5 | TRBV6-1 | TRBD1 | -
TGTGCCAGCACCTCACTAGCGGGGGTCCCAGAGACCCAGTACTTC | CASTSLAGVPETQYF | TRBJ2-5 | TRBV5-6 | TRBD2 | once
TGTGCCAGCAGTCCGAGCGGGAGACAGTACGAGCAGTACTTC | CASSPSGRQYEQYF | TRBJ2-7 | TRBV28 | TRBD2 | -
TGTGCCAGCAGTCCACAGGGGTCCGGGGAGCTGTTTTTT | CASSPQGSGELFF | TRBJ2-2 | TRBV2 | TRBD1 | -
TGTGCCAGCAGCGTATTGAGTCAGGGCCAGGGCTACACCTTC | CASSVLSQGQGYTF | TRBJ1-2 | TRBV9 | - | -
TGTGCCAGTAGTATCTCCCAGGGGGGAGAGCAGTTCTTC | CASSISQGGEQFF | TRBJ2-1 | TRBV19 | - | -
TGCGCCAGCAGCTTGGGCGGGGGCTCCTACAATGAGCAGTTCTTC | CASSLGGGSYNEQFF | TRBJ2-1 | TRBV5-1 | TRBD2 | -
TGCGCCAGCAGTGAGGGCCATGTGGTGGGGGATGAAGCTTTCTTT | CASSEGHVVGDEAFF | TRBJ1-1 | TRBV10-1 | - | -
TGCGCCAGCAGCCAAGATGCAGGGGCCGGGACAGGGGGCAGAGATGAGCAGTTCTTC | CASSQDAGAGTGGRDEQFF | TRBJ2-1 | TRBV4-1 | TRBD1 | -
TGTGCCAGCACAAAAGACCTTAGGAGCCCCCAGCATTTT | CASTKDLRSPQHF | TRBJ1-5 | TRBV6-1 | - | few
TGTGCCAGCAGCTTAGTGGACAGGGGCCGGGGCTACACCTTC | CASSLVDRGRGYTF | TRBJ1-2 | TRBV11-2 | TRBD1 | -
TGTGCCAGCAGCTTCACAGATAGCAATCAGCCCCAGCATTTT | CASSFTDSNQPQHF | TRBJ1-5 | TRBV5-5 | - | -